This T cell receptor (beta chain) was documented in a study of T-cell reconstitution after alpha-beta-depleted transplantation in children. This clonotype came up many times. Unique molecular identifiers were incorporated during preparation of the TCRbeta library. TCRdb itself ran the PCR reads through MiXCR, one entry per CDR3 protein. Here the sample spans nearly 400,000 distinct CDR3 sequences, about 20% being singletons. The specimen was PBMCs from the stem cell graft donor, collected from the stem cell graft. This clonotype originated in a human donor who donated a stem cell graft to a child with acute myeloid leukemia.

Here the CDR3 reads CASSPIPQRESRNEQFF. For the CDR3, the DNA is TGTGCCAGCAGTCCTATACCTCAGCGGGAGTCAAGGAATGAGCAGTTCTTC. The V gene is TRBV27, the J gene TRBJ2-1; TRBD2 matches 8 bases. This CDR3 spans 17 amino acids. The V segment lost 5 bases and the J segment 7 bases; nucleotides outside the gene matches: 16. Germline values: CDR1 MNHEY, CDR2 SMNVEV (reference sequence).